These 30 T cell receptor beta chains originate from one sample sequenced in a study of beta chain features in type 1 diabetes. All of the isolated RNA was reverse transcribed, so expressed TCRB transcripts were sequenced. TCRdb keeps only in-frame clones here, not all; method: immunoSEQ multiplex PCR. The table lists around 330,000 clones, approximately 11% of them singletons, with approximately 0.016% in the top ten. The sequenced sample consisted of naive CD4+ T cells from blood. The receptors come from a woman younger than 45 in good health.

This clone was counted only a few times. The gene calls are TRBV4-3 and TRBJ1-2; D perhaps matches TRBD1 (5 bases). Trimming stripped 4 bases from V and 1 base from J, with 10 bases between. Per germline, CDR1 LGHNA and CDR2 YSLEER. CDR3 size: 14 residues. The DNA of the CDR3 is TGCGCCAGCAGCCCTCCGACAGTTAACTATGGCTACACCTTC. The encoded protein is CASSPPTVNYGYTF.

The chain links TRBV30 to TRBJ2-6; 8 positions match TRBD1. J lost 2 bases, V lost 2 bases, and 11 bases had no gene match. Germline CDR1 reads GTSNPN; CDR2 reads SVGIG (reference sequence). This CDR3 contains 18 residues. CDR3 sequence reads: CAWSPYRGVAPGANVLTF. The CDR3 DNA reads TGTGCCTGGAGTCCCTACAGGGGGGTGGCCCCTGGGGCCAACGTCCTGACTTTC.

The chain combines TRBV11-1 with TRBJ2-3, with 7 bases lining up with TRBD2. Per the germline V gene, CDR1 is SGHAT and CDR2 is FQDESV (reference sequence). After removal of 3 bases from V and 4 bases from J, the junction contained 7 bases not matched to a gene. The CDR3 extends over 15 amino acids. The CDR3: CASSFVGGPSDTQYF. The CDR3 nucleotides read TGTGCCAGCAGCTTCGTGGGAGGGCCTTCAGATACGCAGTATTTT.

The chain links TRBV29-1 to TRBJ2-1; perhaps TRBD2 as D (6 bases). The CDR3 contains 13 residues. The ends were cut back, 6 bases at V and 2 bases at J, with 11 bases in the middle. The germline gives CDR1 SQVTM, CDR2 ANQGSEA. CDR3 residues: CSVAGRAYNEQFF. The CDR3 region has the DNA TGCAGCGTGGCGGGACGGGCCTACAATGAGCAGTTCTTC.

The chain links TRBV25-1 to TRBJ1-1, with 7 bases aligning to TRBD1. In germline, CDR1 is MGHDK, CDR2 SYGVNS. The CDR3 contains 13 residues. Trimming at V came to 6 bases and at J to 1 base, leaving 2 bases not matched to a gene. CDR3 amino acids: CASRQGWNTEAFF. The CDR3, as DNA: TGTGCCAGCAGACAGGGGTGGAACACTGAAGCTTTCTTT.

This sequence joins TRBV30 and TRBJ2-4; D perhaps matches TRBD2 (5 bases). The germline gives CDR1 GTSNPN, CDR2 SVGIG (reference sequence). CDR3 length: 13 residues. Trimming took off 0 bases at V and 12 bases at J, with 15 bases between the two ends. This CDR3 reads CAWSVREGRNQYF. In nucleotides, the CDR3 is TGTGCCTGGAGTGTACGCGAGGGCAGGAATCAGTACTTC. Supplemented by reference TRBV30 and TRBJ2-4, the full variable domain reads SQTIHQWPATLVQPVGSPLSLECTVEGTSNPNLYWYRQAAGRGLQLLFYSVGIGQISSEVPQNLSASRPQDRQFILSSKKLLLSDSGFYLCAWSVREGRNQYFGAGTRLSVL.

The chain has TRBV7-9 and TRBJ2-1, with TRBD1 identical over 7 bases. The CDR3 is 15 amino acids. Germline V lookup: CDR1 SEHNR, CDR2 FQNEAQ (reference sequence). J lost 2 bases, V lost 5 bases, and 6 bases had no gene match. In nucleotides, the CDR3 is TGTGCCAGCAGCCTGTACAGGGGTACCTACAATGAGCAGTTCTTC. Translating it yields CASSLYRGTYNEQFF.

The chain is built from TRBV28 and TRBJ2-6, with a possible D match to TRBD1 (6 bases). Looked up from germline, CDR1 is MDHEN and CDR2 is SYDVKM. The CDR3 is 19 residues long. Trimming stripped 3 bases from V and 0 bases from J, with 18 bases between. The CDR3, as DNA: TGTGCCAGCAGTTTTCGAGGTCAGGGGCCATACTCTGGGGCCAACGTCCTGACTTTC. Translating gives CASSFRGQGPYSGANVLTF.

The CDR3, as DNA: TGTGCCAGCAGCTTGGCGGGAGTTGGGGAGACCCAGTACTTC. It encodes CASSLAGVGETQYF. The rearrangement links TRBV7-6 to TRBJ2-5, with 7 bases aligning to TRBD2. From germline, CDR1 is SGHVS and CDR2 FNYEAQ. V shed 3 bases and J 5 bases; nucleotides not matched to a gene: 6. The CDR3 runs 14 residues.

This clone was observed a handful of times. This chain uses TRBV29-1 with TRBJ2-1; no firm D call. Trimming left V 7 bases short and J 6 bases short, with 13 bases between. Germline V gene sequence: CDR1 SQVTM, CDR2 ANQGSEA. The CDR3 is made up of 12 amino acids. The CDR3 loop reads CSAAPPSNEQFF. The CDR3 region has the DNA TGCAGCGCCGCTCCTCCTAGCAATGAGCAGTTCTTC.

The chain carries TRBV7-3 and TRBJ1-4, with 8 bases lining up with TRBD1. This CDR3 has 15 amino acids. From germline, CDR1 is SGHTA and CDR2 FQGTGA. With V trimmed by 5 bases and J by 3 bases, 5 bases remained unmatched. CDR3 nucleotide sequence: TGTGCCAGCAGCCAACAGGGACAGGCTAATGAAAAACTGTTTTTT. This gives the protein CASSQQGQANEKLFF.

The CDR3 spells CASSRLPSPRGSGYTF. The CDR3, as DNA: TGTGCCAGCAGCCGCCTACCCTCCCCGCGCGGAAGCGGCTACACCTTC. The chain employs TRBV7-9 and TRBJ1-2; D gene unclear. Trimming shortened V by 5 bases and J by 8 bases, and 24 bases separated the two germline ends. The CDR3 consists of 16 residues. Germline lookup yields CDR1 SEHNR and CDR2 FQNEAQ (reference sequence).

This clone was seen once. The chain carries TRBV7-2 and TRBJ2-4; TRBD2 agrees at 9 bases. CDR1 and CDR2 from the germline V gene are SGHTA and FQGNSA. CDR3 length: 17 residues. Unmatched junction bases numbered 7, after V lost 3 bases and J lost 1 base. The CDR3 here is CASSFGGLARAKNIQYF. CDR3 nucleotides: TGTGCCAGCAGCTTCGGCGGACTAGCGAGGGCCAAAAACATTCAGTACTTC. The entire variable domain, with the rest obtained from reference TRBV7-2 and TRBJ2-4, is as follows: GAGVSQSPSNKVTEKGKDVELRCDPISGHTALYWYRQSLGQGLEFLIYFQGNSAPDKSGLPSDRFSAERTGGSVSTLTIQRTQQEDSAVYLCASSFGGLARAKNIQYFGAGTRLSVL.

The CDR3 region is CASSLTETGGGRAFF. The CDR3 nucleotides read TGTGCCAGCAGCCTGACCGAGACAGGGGGAGGACGAGCTTTCTTT. V usage is TRBV6-5 and J usage is TRBJ1-1, with 9 bases that match TRBD1. The CDR3 runs to 15 residues. Per germline, CDR1 MNHEY and CDR2 SVGAGI. J gave up 10 bases and V 6 bases, and 15 bases lay outside the gene matches.

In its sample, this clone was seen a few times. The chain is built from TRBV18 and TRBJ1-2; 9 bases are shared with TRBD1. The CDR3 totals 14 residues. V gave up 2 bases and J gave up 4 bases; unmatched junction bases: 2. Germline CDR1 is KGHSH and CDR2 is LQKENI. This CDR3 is CASSPEDRGYGYTF. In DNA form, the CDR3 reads TGTGCCAGCTCACCAGAGGACAGGGGCTATGGCTACACCTTC. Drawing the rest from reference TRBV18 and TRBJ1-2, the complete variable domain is NAGVMQNPRHLVRRRGQEARLRCSPMKGHSHVYWYRQLPEEGLKFMVYLQKENIIDESGMPKERFSAEFPKEGPSILRIQQVVRGDSAAYFCASSPEDRGYGYTFGSGTRLTVV.

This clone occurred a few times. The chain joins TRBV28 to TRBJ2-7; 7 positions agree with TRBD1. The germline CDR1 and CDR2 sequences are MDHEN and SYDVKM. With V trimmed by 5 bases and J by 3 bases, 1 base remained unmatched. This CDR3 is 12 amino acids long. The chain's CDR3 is CASSDRVYEQYF. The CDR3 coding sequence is TGTGCCAGCAGTGACAGGGTCTACGAGCAGTACTTC.

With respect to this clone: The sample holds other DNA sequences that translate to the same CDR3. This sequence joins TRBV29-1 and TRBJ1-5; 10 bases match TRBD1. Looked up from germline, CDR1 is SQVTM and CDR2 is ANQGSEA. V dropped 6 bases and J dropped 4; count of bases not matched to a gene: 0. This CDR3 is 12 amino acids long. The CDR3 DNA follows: TGCAGCGTGGGACAGGGGAATCAGCCCCAGCATTTT. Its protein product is CSVGQGNQPQHF.

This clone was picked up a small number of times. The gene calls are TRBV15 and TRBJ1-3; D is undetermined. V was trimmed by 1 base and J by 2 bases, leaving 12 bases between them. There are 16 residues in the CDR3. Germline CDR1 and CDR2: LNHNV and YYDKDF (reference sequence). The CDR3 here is CATSRGGISAGNTIYF. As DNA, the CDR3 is TGTGCCACCAGCAGAGGTGGCATTTCTGCTGGAAACACCATATATTTT.

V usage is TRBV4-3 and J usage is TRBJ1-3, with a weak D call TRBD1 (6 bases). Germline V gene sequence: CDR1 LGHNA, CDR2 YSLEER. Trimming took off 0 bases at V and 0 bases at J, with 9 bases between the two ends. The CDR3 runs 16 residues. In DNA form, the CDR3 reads TGCGCCAGCAGCCAAGACAGGGGATACTCTGGAAACACCATATATTTT. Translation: CASSQDRGYSGNTIYF.

CDR3 sequence (DNA): TGCGCCAGCAGCTTGGAACCGGCTGGAGGTGGCTACACCTTC. Protein sequence: CASSLEPAGGGYTF. This chain links TRBV5-1 with TRBJ1-2, with D hard to call. The CDR3 consists of 14 residues. Germline CDR1 and CDR2: SGHRS and YFSETQ. Between the trimmed V and J ends, which lost 0 bases and 7 bases, there was a span of 13 bases.

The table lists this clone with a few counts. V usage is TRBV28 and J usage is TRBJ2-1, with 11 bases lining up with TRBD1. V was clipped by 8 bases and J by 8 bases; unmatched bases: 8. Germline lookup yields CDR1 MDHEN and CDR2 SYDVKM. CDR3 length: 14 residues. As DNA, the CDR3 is TGTGCCAGCGGCCGGGACAGGGGGTGGGATGAGCAGTTCTTC. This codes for CASGRDRGWDEQFF.

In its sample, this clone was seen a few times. This chain's CDR3 is CASSGTSGRSHNEQFF. CDR3 bases: TGTGCCAGTAGTGGGACTAGCGGGAGGTCCCACAATGAGCAGTTCTTC. V usage is TRBV19 and J usage is TRBJ2-1; 15 positions agree with TRBD2. The CDR3 runs 16 residues. Germline V gene data show CDR1 as LNHDA and CDR2 as SQIVND (reference sequence). The junction had 4 bases not matched to a gene; V was cut back by 5 bases and J by 5 bases.

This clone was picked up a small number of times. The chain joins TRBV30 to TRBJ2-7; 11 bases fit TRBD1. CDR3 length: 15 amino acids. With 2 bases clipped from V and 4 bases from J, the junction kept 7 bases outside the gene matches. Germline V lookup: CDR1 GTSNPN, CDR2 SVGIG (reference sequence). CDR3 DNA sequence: TGTGCCTGGAGTCTTCCGGGACAGGGGGTATACGAGCAGTACTTC. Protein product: CAWSLPGQGVYEQYF.

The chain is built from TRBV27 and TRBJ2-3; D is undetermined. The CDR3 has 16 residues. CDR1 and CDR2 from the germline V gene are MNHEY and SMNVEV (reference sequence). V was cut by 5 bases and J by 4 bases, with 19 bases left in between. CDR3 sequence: CASSPTSEPGSDTQYF. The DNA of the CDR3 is TGTGCCAGCAGTCCAACCTCAGAACCGGGTTCAGATACGCAGTATTTT.

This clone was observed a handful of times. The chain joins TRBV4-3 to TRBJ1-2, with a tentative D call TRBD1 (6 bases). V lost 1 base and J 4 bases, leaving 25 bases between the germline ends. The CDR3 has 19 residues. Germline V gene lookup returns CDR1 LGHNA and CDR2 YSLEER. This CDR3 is CASSQVPAPLPTGRYGYTF. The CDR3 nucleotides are TGCGCCAGCAGCCAAGTCCCGGCCCCGCTCCCCACAGGGCGCTATGGCTACACCTTC.

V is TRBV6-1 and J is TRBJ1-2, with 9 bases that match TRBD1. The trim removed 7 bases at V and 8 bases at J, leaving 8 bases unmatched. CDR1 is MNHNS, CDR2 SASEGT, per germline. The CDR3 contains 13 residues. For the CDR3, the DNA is TGTGCCAGCATCACACAGGGGGCTGGAGGCTACACCTTC. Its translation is CASITQGAGGYTF.

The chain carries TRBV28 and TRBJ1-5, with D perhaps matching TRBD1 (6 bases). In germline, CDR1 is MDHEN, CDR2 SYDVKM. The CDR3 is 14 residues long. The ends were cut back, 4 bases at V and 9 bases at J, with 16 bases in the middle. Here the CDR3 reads CASSSRGGSRPQHF. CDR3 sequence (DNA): TGTGCCAGCAGTTCGAGGGGGGGGTCTAGGCCCCAGCATTTT.

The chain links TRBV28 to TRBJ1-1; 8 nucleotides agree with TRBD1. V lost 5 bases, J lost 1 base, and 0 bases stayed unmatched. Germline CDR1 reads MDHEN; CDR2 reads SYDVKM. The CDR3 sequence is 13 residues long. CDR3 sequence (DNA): TGTGCCAGCAGTGGACAGGGGAACACTGAAGCTTTCTTT. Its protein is CASSGQGNTEAFF.

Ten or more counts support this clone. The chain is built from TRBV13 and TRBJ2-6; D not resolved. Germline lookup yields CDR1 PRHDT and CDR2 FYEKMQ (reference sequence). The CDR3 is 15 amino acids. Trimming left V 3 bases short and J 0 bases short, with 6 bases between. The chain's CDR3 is CASSFTASGANVLTF. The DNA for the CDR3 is TGTGCCAGCAGCTTTACTGCCTCTGGGGCCAACGTCCTGACTTTC.

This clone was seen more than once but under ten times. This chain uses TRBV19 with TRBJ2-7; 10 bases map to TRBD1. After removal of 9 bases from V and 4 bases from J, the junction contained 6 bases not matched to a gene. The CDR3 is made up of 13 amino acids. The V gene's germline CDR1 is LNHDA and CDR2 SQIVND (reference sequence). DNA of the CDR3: TGTGCCAGCCCCGGGACAGGGGCGTACGAGCAGTACTTC. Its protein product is CASPGTGAYEQYF. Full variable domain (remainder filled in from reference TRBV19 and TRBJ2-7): DGGITQSPKYLFRKEGQNVTLSCEQNLNHDAMYWYRQDPGQGLRLIYYSQIVNDFQKGDIAEGYSVSREKKESFPLTVTSAQKNPTAFYLCASPGTGAYEQYFGPGTRLTVT.